This TCR beta chain originates from a study of OX40 agonist ivuxolimab in advanced cancers. Whole-study context: Ivuxolimab, which patients received intravenously every 2 weeks, was dosed at 0.01 to 10 mg/kg.

Germline V gives CDR1 MNHEY, CDR2 SVGAGI. This CDR3 contains 15 residues. The trim removed 0 bases at V and 8 bases at J, leaving 5 bases unmatched. Clones were read by immunoSEQ multiplex PCR, and TCRdb kept only the in-frame ones, dropping some. This sample has tens of thousands of clones, with approximately 88% found just once. The chain uses TRBV6-5 and TRBJ1-2, with 11 bases that match TRBD1. The sequences come from CD4+ or CD8+ T cells sorted from blood, collected in a trial of the OX40 agonist ivuxolimab. The TCR originated in an adult with an advanced solid tumor such as melanoma, head and neck, liver or kidney cancer. The CDR3 nucleotides read TGTGCCAGCAGTTACTCGGGACAGGGGGTTTCGGGCTACACCTTC. The encoded protein is CASSYSGQGVSGYTF.